This T cell receptor beta chain appears in the sequencing data of a study of cytomegalovirus exposure and HLA in healthy donors. Study-level findings and limits: Sequencing depth roughly uniform across donors was assumed in presence/absence analyses. The investigators catalogued about 170 TCR beta chains as cytomegalovirus-associated.

13 Jbeta primers and 60 Vbeta primers were used for the PCR. Data came from immunoSEQ multiplex PCR; TCRdb stores just in-frame clones and leaves some out. The sample has over 100,000 clones, 63% seen once; the top ten hold about 4.3%. This clone was detected only a few times. Its target is not known. Germline CDR1 is SNHLY and CDR2 is FYNNEI. CDR3 size: 16 residues. The ends were cut back, 8 bases at V and 1 base at J, with 18 bases in the middle. The chain employs TRBV2 and TRBJ1-5; tentative D call: TRBD1 (5 bases). The sequencing input was PBMCs. This clonotype was sampled from a human donor in good health. The CDR3 region has the DNA TGTGCCAGCGGGTCGGGGGGGGAGAGGAGCAATCAGCCCCAGCATTTT. Amino acid sequence: CASGSGGERSNQPQHF.